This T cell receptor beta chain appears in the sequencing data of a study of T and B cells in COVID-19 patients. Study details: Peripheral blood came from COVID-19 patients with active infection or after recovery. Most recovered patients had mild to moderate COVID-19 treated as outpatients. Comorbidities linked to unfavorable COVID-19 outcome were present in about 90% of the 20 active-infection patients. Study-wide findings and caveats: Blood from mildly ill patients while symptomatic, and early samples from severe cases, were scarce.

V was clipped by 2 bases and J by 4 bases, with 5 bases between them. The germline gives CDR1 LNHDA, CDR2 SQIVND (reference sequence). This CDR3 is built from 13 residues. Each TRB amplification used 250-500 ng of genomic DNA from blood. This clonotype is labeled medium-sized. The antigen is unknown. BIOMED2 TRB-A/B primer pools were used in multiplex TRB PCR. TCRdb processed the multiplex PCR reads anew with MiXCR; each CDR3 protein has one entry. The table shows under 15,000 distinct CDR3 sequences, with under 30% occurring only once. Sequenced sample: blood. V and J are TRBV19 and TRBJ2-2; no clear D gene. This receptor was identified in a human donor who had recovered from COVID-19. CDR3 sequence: CASSIMGTGELFF. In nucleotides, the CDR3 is TGTGCCAGTAGTATAATGGGCACCGGGGAGCTGTTTTTT.